This T cell receptor (beta chain) was found in a study of OX40 agonist ivuxolimab in advanced cancers. For the study in its entirety: Ivuxolimab was an agonistic, fully human IgG2 monoclonal antibody directed against OX40 (CD134), a costimulatory receptor. Intravenous ivuxolimab was administered to patients every 2 weeks at six dose levels: 0.01, 0.1, 0.3, 1.5, 3 and 10 mg/kg. Among the 52 dose-escalation patients, about 20 had hepatocellular carcinoma, 15 or so melanoma, 9 renal cell carcinoma and 9 head and neck cancer. In the dose-escalation cohort, around four fifths of patients were male, and the mean age was approximately 60 years with a range of about 23 to 79. Prior anti-PD-1, anti-PD-L1 or anti-CTLA-4 therapy was permitted, and approximately 39% of dose-escalation patients had received checkpoint inhibitors. Partial responses occurred in three dose-escalation patients, of whom one had hepatocellular carcinoma and two had cutaneous melanoma. The purpose of peripheral TCRbeta sequencing was to test whether ivuxolimab changed TCR sequence diversity and led to clonal T-cell expansion. The paper describes the monotherapy dose-escalation part (N = 52 patients) of the phase I trial of ivuxolimab. Summary of the overall study and its limitations: After ivuxolimab, CD8+ T cells had more expanded clones than CD4+ T cells on average. Low levels of normalized T-cell clonal expansion were also seen in some patients who did not respond. At doses of 0.1 to 3.0 mg/kg, clonal expansion of both CD4+ and CD8+ blood T cells was observed from baseline to week 6. The antigen specificity of the peripheral T cells that underwent clonal expansion was not determined. In the 0.1-3.0 mg/kg groups, partial responders had among the lowest normalized peripheral clonal expansion, particularly in CD8+ T cells.

With regard to this clone: The clone's antigen remains unknown. No base qualities exist here, and no much larger clone lies one base off it.

Genomic DNA was isolated from the sorted cells so that the TCRbeta CDR3 region could be sequenced. TCRbeta CDR3 regions were sequenced using the immunoSEQ Assay. In TCRdb, the immuneACCESS table is reduced to in-frame sequences with V and J assigned. These tables do not hold every clone; where another copy was compared, an unresolved V gene accounts for under half, and the others remain unexplained. The sample profile shows about 73,000 clones; about nine tenths of them were found once. Of the sample, 0.75% to 0.85% is held by the ten largest clones. The trial excluded patients who had a history of autoimmune disease or were on systemic immunosuppression. Peripheral blood for TCR sequencing was collected from all dose cohorts at baseline, on cycle 4 day 1, and on cycle 7 day 1. The samples were drawn from a first-in-human, open-label, multicenter phase I dose-escalation trial of ivuxolimab. Adults with locally advanced or metastatic head and neck squamous cell, hepatocellular, melanoma or renal cell carcinoma were enrolled in the trial. Before TCR sequencing, CD4+ T cells and CD8+ T cells from peripheral blood were sorted into separate populations.

The specimen was CD4+ or CD8+ T cells sorted from blood, collected in a trial of the OX40 agonist ivuxolimab. This TCR came from an adult with an advanced solid tumor such as melanoma, head and neck, liver or kidney cancer.

CDR3 protein: CASGGQGIYGYTF. The DNA reads TGTGCCAGCGGGGGACAGGGGATATATGGCTACACCTTC. The rearrangement joined TRBV6-1 to TRBJ1-2, and TRBD1 aligns with 10 junction nucleotides. The cysteine opens and the phenylalanine closes a CDR3 of 13 amino acids. The sequence is cut down to CDR3 DNA, 39 bases in frame from base 1. Germline trimming: 8 bases from V, 5 bases from J; junction bases outside gene matches: 5. CDR1 and CDR2, looked up from the germline V gene, are MNHNS and SASEGT.